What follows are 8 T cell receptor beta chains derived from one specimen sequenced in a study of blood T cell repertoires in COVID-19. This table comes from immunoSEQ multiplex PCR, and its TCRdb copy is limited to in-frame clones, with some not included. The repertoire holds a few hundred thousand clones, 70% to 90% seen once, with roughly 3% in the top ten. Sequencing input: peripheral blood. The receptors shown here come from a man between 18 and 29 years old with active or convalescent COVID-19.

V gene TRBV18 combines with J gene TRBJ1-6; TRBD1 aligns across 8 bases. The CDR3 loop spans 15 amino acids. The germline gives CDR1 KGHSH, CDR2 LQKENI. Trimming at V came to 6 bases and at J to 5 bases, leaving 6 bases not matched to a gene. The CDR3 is CASSGRDRNNSPLHF. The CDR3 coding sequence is TGTGCCAGCTCGGGCCGGGACAGGAATAATTCACCCCTCCACTTT.

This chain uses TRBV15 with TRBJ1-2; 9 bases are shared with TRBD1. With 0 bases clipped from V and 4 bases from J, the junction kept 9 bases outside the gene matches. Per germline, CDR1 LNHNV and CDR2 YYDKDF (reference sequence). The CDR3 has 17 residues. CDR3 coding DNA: TGTGCCACCAGCAGAGAAGTGGGGACAGGGACTTTCTATGGCTACACCTTC. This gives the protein CATSREVGTGTFYGYTF.

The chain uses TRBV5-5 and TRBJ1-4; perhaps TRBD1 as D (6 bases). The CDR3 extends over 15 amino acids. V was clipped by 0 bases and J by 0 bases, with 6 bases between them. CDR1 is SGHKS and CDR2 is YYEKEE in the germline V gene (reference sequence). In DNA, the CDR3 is TGTGCCAGCAGCTTGGAGGGGGCAACTAATGAAAAACTGTTTTTT. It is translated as CASSLEGATNEKLFF.

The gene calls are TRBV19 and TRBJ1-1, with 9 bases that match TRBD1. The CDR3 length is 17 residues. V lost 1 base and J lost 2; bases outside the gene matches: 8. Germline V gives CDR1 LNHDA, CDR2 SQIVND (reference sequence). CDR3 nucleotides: TGTGCCAGTAGTATAGTATTTGGGGACAGGGCCAACACTGAAGCTTTCTTT. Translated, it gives CASSIVFGDRANTEAFF.

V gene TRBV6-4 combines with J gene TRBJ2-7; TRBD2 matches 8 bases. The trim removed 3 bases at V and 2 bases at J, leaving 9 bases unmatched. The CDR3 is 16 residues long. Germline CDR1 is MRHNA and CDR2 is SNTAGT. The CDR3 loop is CASSDHAGGAPYEQYF. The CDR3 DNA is TGTGCCAGCAGTGATCATGCGGGGGGCGCACCCTACGAGCAGTACTTC.

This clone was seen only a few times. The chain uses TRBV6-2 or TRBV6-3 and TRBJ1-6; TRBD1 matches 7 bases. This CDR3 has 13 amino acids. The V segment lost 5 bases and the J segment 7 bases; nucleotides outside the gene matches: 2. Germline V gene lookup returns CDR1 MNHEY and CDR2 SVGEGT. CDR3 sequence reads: CASSGTANSPLHF. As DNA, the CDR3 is TGTGCCAGCAGTGGGACAGCGAATTCACCCCTCCACTTT.

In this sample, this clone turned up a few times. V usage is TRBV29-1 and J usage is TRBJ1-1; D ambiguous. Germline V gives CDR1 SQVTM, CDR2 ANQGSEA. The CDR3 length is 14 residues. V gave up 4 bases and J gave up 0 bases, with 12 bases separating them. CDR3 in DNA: TGCAGCGTTGCTTATCCCCAGATGAACACTGAAGCTTTCTTT. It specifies CSVAYPQMNTEAFF.

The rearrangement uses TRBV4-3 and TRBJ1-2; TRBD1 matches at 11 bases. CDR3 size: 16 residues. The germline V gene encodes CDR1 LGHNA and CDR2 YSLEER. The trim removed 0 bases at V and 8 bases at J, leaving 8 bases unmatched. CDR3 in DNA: TGCGCCAGCAGCCAAGATTGGGACAGGGGGTTAGGCGGCTACACCTTC. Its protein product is CASSQDWDRGLGGYTF.